This is a list of T cell receptor beta chains from one sample in a study of blood T cell repertoires in COVID-19. Sequencing used immunoSEQ multiplex PCR; TCRdb keeps in-frame clones, though not all of them. This repertoire shows 150,000 to 200,000 clones, 88% found once; its top ten account for around 9.5%. The material sequenced was PBMCs or T cells enriched from blood (not recorded which). All receptors come from a woman aged 18-29 years who had recovered from COVID-19. CDR3s leave out the opening cysteine and the closing phenylalanine or tryptophan. The D gene is left open where the match is weak.

V gene	J gene	D gene	CDR3 protein
TRBV7-2	TRBJ2-3	TRBD2	ASSLGGGGGGTQY
TRBV7-9	TRBJ2-5	.	ASSFPGTQY
TRBV5-6	TRBJ2-7	.	ASSPYREPSYEQY
TRBV12-3/TRBV12-4	TRBJ1-2	.	ASSLRGLYGYT
TRBV3-1/TRBV3-2	TRBJ1-4	.	ASSQVGGNEKLF
TRBV28	TRBJ2-1	TRBD2	ASSTIAGGPSNEQF
TRBV30	TRBJ2-2	TRBD1	ACFYGQGVTGELF
TRBV28	TRBJ1-2	.	ASSTNYGYT
TRBV29-1	TRBJ2-2	TRBD1	SVEDGQGAGELF
TRBV5-1	TRBJ1-2	.	ASTETDRGEANYGYT
TRBV14	TRBJ1-2	TRBD1	ASSQSTGGAGYT
TRBV2	TRBJ2-1	TRBD2	ASNPLAGGLNEQF
TRBV15	TRBJ1-2	.	ATSRDLRDYGYT
TRBV23-1	TRBJ1-5	TRBD1	ASSQSPPGQGPPPPHSNQPQH
TRBV27	TRBJ1-2	.	ASSPRTGLTGYT
TRBV2	TRBJ2-1	TRBD2	ASSDSRGGEATNEQF
TRBV9	TRBJ1-5	.	ASSIRDTGSQGNQPQH
TRBV3-1/TRBV3-2	TRBJ1-5	.	ASSQGRQPQH
TRBV20-1	TRBJ1-1	.	SASWSLEAF
TRBV10-3	TRBJ2-1	TRBD2	AISATSGSLNEQF
TRBV3-1/TRBV3-2	TRBJ2-2	TRBD1	ASSQVLGQGRNTGELF
TRBV4-2	TRBJ2-3	TRBD2	ASSQGLAGDRTDTQY
TRBV5-1	TRBJ2-7	TRBD1	ASSLGTGGMFAHEQY
TRBV12-3/TRBV12-4	TRBJ1-1	.	ASNRPGETEAF
TRBV12-3/TRBV12-4	TRBJ1-5	.	ASSLQYQPQH
TRBV3-1/TRBV3-2	TRBJ1-2	.	ASSQDIPITYGYT
TRBV7-9	TRBJ1-4	TRBD1	ASSFGGGGEKLF
TRBV5-6	TRBJ2-2	TRBD1	ASSLSGTGVTGELF
TRBV6-2/TRBV6-3	TRBJ1-6	.	ASSTDISDSPLH
TRBV7-9	TRBJ2-5	.	ASSLRSGETQY
TRBV11-2	TRBJ1-1	.	ASSLNWGRMNTEAF
TRBV25-1	TRBJ1-1	.	ASSWGGQGGGTEAF
TRBV5-6	TRBJ2-1	.	ASSPQGNLLQF